The clone carrying this TCR beta chain was seen only once. The target antigen is unknown. These data come from a study of shared clonotypes between healthy human individuals. Study results and limitations: Naive subsets usually exceeded memory subsets in estimated richness. Donor scarcity curtailed the genetic and exposure-history diversity represented herein. Non-shared clonotypes were found to have lower generation probabilities than the clonotypes that were shared by all four of the sorted-subset donors. Sampling included only blood; tissue repertoires likely differ.

Produced via immunoSEQ multiplex PCR; TCRdb's table is partial and in-frame only. The table has hundreds of thousands of clones, nearly 97% seen once. Naive CD8 cells, CD45RO-negative and positively selected for CCR7, excluded terminally differentiated effector memory CD45RA+ cells. Sequenced input: naive CD8+ T cells sorted from blood. The clonotype comes from a woman aged 25 to 39 in good health.

The CDR3 DNA sequence: TGTGCCAGCAGCCAAACAGGGACGACCGGGGAGCTGTTTTTT. Translating gives CASSQTGTTGELFF. The chain couples TRBV28 to TRBJ2-2; D is perhaps TRBD1 (6 bases). This CDR3 has 14 amino acids. Germline loops: CDR1 MDHEN, CDR2 SYDVKM. Trimming pared 6 bases from V and 5 bases from J, leaving 13 bases between.